Below are 30 T cell receptor beta chains sequenced from a single sample in a study of HIV-infected patients and healthy controls (dated by TCRdb to 2013 to 2014). The library was obtained by 5' RACE. Sequenced using an Illumina MiSeq. 500 ng RNA was reverse transcribed with SuperScript III using primers against the alpha and beta constant regions. Alpha and beta chain libraries were generated separately via chain-specific third strand synthesis with multiplexing indices. Through fastp at Q25 and MiXCR, TCRdb rebuilt clones from the public reads, retaining in-frame beta chains. Every CDR3 protein is listed once, alongside the most common genes and DNA of its rows. The table for this sample lists about 13,000 distinct CDR3 sequences; roughly 9.9% of them were counted only once. Around 6.8% of the sample is taken by the ten largest. Since whole blood was used without any cell fractionation, the repertoire reflected all peripheral T cells in unsorted form.

Source material: blood. The receptors stem from an adult in good health.

In its sample, this clonotype ranks as medium-sized. The chain employs TRBV6-5 and TRBJ2-7, with no clear D. The germline CDR1 and CDR2 sequences are MNHEY and SVGAGI. The CDR3 is made up of 15 amino acids. The V and J ends lost 0 bases and 0 bases respectively, with 9 bases between them. The CDR3 loop is CASSYSHAGSYEQYF. The DNA of the CDR3 is TGTGCCAGCAGTTACTCACATGCCGGCTCCTACGAGCAGTACTTC.

This clonotype appeared many times. The chain has TRBV2 and TRBJ2-3; no firm D call. V shed 10 bases and J shed 3 bases, with 17 bases lying between them. Germline values: CDR1 SNHLY, CDR2 FYNNEI. There are 14 residues in the CDR3. The CDR3 DNA follows: TGTGCCACAGCATATCGAGGCAGGACAGATACGCAGTATTTT. Translation: CATAYRGRTDTQYF.

This clonotype was found many times. The chain carries TRBV7-2 and TRBJ2-7; no clear D gene. Per germline, CDR1 SGHTA and CDR2 FQGNSA. The ends were cut back, 0 bases at V and 4 bases at J, with 7 bases in the middle. The CDR3 sequence is 13 residues long. The CDR3 DNA sequence: TGTGCCAGCAGCTTAGCGCTTCTATACGAGCAGTACTTC. It is translated as CASSLALLYEQYF.

This clonotype was seen more than once but under ten times. The chain joins TRBV18 to TRBJ1-1; D might be TRBD1 (6 bases). CDR3 size: 14 residues. The germline CDR1 and CDR2 sequences are KGHSH and LQKENI. V was cut by 2 bases and J by 1 base, with 8 bases left in between. CDR3 region: CASSPGQQNTEAFF. As DNA, the CDR3 is TGTGCCAGCTCACCAGGACAGCAGAACACTGAAGCTTTCTTT.

At least ten counts were recorded for this clonotype. The J gene is TRBJ2-1, the V gene TRBV6-2 or TRBV6-3; 7 bases fit TRBD2. CDR1 is MNHEY and CDR2 is SVGEGT in the germline V gene. The V segment lost 0 bases and the J segment 3 bases; nucleotides outside the gene matches: 5. The CDR3 runs to 16 residues. The chain's CDR3 is CASSYSGGSFYNEQFF. In nucleotides, the CDR3 is TGTGCCAGCAGTTACTCGGGCGGGAGCTTCTACAATGAGCAGTTCTTC.

This clonotype showed up many times. The chain links TRBV19 to TRBJ1-5; 7 bases are a match to TRBD1. J lost 3 bases, V lost 3 bases, and 8 bases had no gene match. The CDR3 consists of 16 residues. Germline lookup yields CDR1 LNHDA and CDR2 SQIVND (reference sequence). The CDR3 sequence is CASSIQNRGPNQPQHF. The CDR3 DNA follows: TGTGCCAGTAGTATCCAGAACAGGGGTCCCAATCAGCCCCAGCATTTT.

This clonotype was seen a few times. This sequence joins TRBV30 and TRBJ2-3; D unclear. V was cut by 7 bases and J by 6 bases, with 17 bases left in between. The CDR3 covers 13 residues. Per the germline V gene, CDR1 is GTSNPN and CDR2 is SVGIG (reference sequence). Here the CDR3 reads CASALSWVDTQYF. In nucleotides, the CDR3 is TGTGCCTCTGCTTTAAGTTGGGTGGATACGCAGTATTTT.

This clonotype showed up many times. The chain is built from TRBV6-1 and TRBJ1-1; D call uncertain. V lost 1 base and J 2 bases, leaving 11 bases between the germline ends. The CDR3 loop spans 15 amino acids. Germline V gene data show CDR1 as MNHNS and CDR2 as SASEGT. The CDR3 spells CASSEGISLNTEAFF. For the CDR3, the DNA is TGTGCCAGCAGTGAAGGGATAAGTTTAAACACTGAAGCTTTCTTT.

This clonotype was counted between two and nine times. The chain combines TRBV7-2 with TRBJ2-3; D possibly corresponds to TRBD2 (6 bases). V was cut by 1 base and J by 2 bases, with 10 bases left in between. This CDR3 region has 15 residues. Germline V CDR1 and CDR2: SGHTA, FQGNSA. The CDR3 is CASSLVGLNTDTQYF. As DNA, the CDR3 is TGTGCCAGCAGCTTAGTGGGACTTAACACAGATACGCAGTATTTT.

By its share, this clonotype is medium-sized (0.01 to 0.1%). The rearrangement uses TRBV12-3 or TRBV12-4 and TRBJ2-5; 12 bases are shared with TRBD2. Trimming at V came to 8 bases and at J to 6 bases, leaving 7 bases not matched to a gene. The CDR3 is 14 amino acids. Here the CDR3 DNA reads TGTGCCAGCGGTACTAGCGGGAGGCAACAGACCCAGTACTTC. It encodes CASGTSGRQQTQYF.

The chain joins TRBV24-1 to TRBJ2-1, with 10 bases identical to TRBD1. This CDR3 is built from 15 residues. CDR1 is KGHDR, CDR2 SFDVKD, per germline. Unmatched junction bases numbered 3, after V lost 2 bases and J lost 6 bases. The CDR3 DNA is TGTGCCACCAGTGATTGGGGGACAGGGGCCAATGAGCAGTTCTTC. Encoded protein: CATSDWGTGANEQFF.

In its sample, this clonotype was seen a few times. The chain has TRBV10-3 and TRBJ1-1, with D possibly TRBD1 on 5 matching bases. Germline CDR1 reads ENHRY; CDR2 reads SYGVKD. The CDR3 consists of 13 residues. V lost 3 bases and J lost 3, with 8 bases in between. CDR3 protein: CAISDRGDTEAFF. The CDR3 bases are TGTGCCATCAGTGATCGGGGGGACACTGAAGCTTTCTTT.

This clonotype is labeled medium-sized (0.01 to 0.1%). The chain employs TRBV7-2 and TRBJ1-5; D is unclear. The CDR3 has 16 amino acids. Deletions cut 1 base from V and 5 bases from J, with 15 bases between. Per germline, CDR1 SGHTA and CDR2 FQGNSA. For the CDR3, the DNA is TGTGCCAGCAGCTTAGAGAGTCCTACCCTATATCAGCCCCAGCATTTT. Its protein is CASSLESPTLYQPQHF.

Within the sample, this clonotype is medium-sized. The rearrangement joins TRBV3-1 to TRBJ2-3, with 9 bases aligning to TRBD2. The CDR3 has 11 amino acids. Germline V gene data show CDR1 as LGHDT and CDR2 as YNNKEL (reference sequence). Unmatched junction bases numbered 4, after V lost 4 bases and J lost 14 bases. CDR3 DNA: TGTGCCAGCAGCCTAGCGGGAGAGCCGTATTTT. Amino acids: CASSLAGEPYF.

Remarks on this clonotype: A much larger clone is a single base away; this may be a read error. The chain couples TRBV12-3 or TRBV12-4 to TRBJ2-3; D is perhaps TRBD2 (6 bases). The CDR3 runs 14 residues. The CDR3: CASSLGLDTYTQYF. The DNA of the CDR3 is TGTGCCAGCAGTCTGGGACTCGACACATATACGCAGTATTTT.

This rearrangement joins TRBV24-1 to TRBJ2-1; D ambiguous. CDR3 length: 16 residues. The germline V and J ends were trimmed by 4 bases and 5 bases, with 17 bases remaining between them. Germline V gives CDR1 KGHDR, CDR2 SFDVKD. The CDR3 loop is CATSDVTGRLNNEQFF. Written as DNA, the CDR3 is TGTGCCACCAGTGACGTCACGGGCCGACTTAACAATGAGCAGTTCTTC.

This clonotype qualifies as medium-sized (0.01 to 0.1%). The rearrangement uses TRBV4-1 and TRBJ1-2; the match to TRBD1 covers 8 bases. The germline V gene has CDR1 MGHRA and CDR2 YSYEKL. CDR3 length equals 16 residues. Unmatched junction bases numbered 9, after V lost 3 bases and J lost 3 bases. As DNA, the CDR3 is TGCGCCAGCAGCCACTCCCAGGGGGCTGGGGACTATGGCTACACCTTC. This translates into CASSHSQGAGDYGYTF.

This chain connects TRBV13 to TRBJ2-7, with 8 positions matching TRBD1. This CDR3 has 17 residues. Germline V gene sequence: CDR1 PRHDT, CDR2 FYEKMQ (reference sequence). V was clipped by 3 bases and J by 0 bases; unmatched bases: 10. CDR3 loop: CASSFSPGGQDSYEQYF. In DNA form, the CDR3 reads TGTGCCAGCAGCTTTAGCCCCGGGGGACAGGACTCCTACGAGCAGTACTTC.

This clonotype was observed at least ten times. This chain uses TRBV7-8 with TRBJ2-7; 8 bases are a match to TRBD2. CDR1 and CDR2 from the germline V gene are SGHVS and FQNEAQ. The CDR3 consists of 14 residues. The trim removed 0 bases at V and 6 bases at J, leaving 4 bases unmatched. The CDR3 region has the DNA TGTGCCAGCAGCTTAGCGATTCGGGAGGGCGAGCAGTACTTC. Amino acids: CASSLAIREGEQYF. Drawing the rest from reference TRBV7-8 and TRBJ2-7, the complete variable domain is GAGVSQSPRYKVAKRGQDVALRCDPISGHVSLFWYQQALGQGPEFLTYFQNEAQLDKSGLPSDRFFAERPEGSVSTLKIQRTQQEDSAVYLCASSLAIREGEQYFGPGTRLTVT.

The rearrangement uses TRBV5-1 and TRBJ2-7; unclear D gene. The CDR3 runs to 14 residues. V lost 0 bases to trimming and J lost 0 bases, with 7 bases between them. The V gene's germline CDR1 is SGHRS and CDR2 YFSETQ. CDR3 nucleotide sequence: TGCGCCAGCAGCTTGGTGGGCGGCTCCTACGAGCAGTACTTC. Amino acids: CASSLVGGSYEQYF. Based on the CDR3 plus reference TRBV5-1 and TRBJ2-7, the full variable domain is KAGVTQTPRYLIKTRGQQVTLSCSPISGHRSVSWYQQTPGQGLQFLFEYFSETQRNKGNFPGRFSGRQFSNSRSEMNVSTLELGDSALYLCASSLVGGSYEQYFGPGTRLTVT.

This clonotype is medium-sized in the sample. This sequence joins TRBV28 and TRBJ2-4; D possibly uses TRBD1 or TRBD2 (5 bases each). CDR1 is MDHEN, CDR2 SYDVKM, per germline. This CDR3 has 15 residues. Between the trimmed V and J ends, which lost 7 bases and 2 bases, there was a span of 15 bases. Written as DNA, the CDR3 is TGTGCCAGCATGACTGGGACCCTATCCAAAAACATTCAGTACTTC. Translation: CASMTGTLSKNIQYF.

This clonotype was counted between two and nine times. The chain couples TRBV7-9 to TRBJ1-4, with 11 bases fitting TRBD1. Germline CDR1 SEHNR, CDR2 FQNEAQ (reference sequence). The trim removed 5 bases at V and 7 bases at J, leaving 6 bases unmatched. This CDR3 is built from 15 residues. The CDR3 DNA follows: TGTGCCAGCAGCCCGGGACAGGGGGACGGTGAAAAACTGTTTTTT. Protein product: CASSPGQGDGEKLFF. The whole variable domain, filled in from reference TRBV7-9 and TRBJ1-4, reads DTGVSQNPRHKITKRGQNVTFRCDPISEHNRLYWYRQTLGQGPEFLTYFQNEAQLEKSRLLSDRFSAERPKGSFSTLEIQRTEQGDSAMYLCASSPGQGDGEKLFFGSGTQLSVL.

Sample share makes this clonotype medium-sized (0.01 to 0.1%). The gene calls are TRBV7-8 and TRBJ2-1; 8 bases are shared with TRBD2. Trimming took 1 base from V and 8 from J; bases not matched to a gene: 4. The CDR3 sequence is 14 residues long. Germline-derived CDR1 and CDR2 are SGHVS and FQNEAQ. The CDR3: CASSLGLASDEQFF. The CDR3 region has the DNA TGTGCCAGCAGCTTAGGACTAGCGTCCGATGAGCAGTTCTTC.

This clonotype was seen many times. V and J are TRBV6-5 and TRBJ2-6, with no clear D. This CDR3 comprises 15 residues. V was clipped by 2 bases and J by 0 bases, with 5 bases between them. Per the germline V gene, CDR1 is MNHEY and CDR2 is SVGAGI. The CDR3 here is CASSYKGSGANVLTF. The CDR3 DNA reads as TGTGCCAGCAGTTACAAGGGCTCTGGGGCCAACGTCCTGACTTTC.

By share, this clonotype counts as medium-sized (0.01 to 0.1%). J is TRBJ1-1 and V is TRBV12-3 or TRBV12-4; unclear D gene. V lost 2 bases and J 1 base, leaving 8 bases between the germline ends. The CDR3 covers 14 residues. CDR3 in amino acids: CASSLLAGNTEAFF. CDR3 DNA: TGTGCCAGCAGTTTACTGGCAGGGAACACTGAAGCTTTCTTT.

At least ten counts were recorded for this clonotype. This chain's CDR3 is CASSVGLMNTEAFF. For the CDR3, the DNA is TGTGCCAGCAGCGTGGGGCTGATGAACACTGAAGCTTTCTTT. The gene calls are TRBV27 and TRBJ1-1, with a tentative D call TRBD1 (5 bases). CDR1 and CDR2 (germline): MNHEY, SMNVEV (reference sequence). V was clipped by 6 bases and J by 0 bases, with 11 bases between them. This CDR3 spans 14 amino acids.

In its sample, this clonotype ranks as medium-sized. The chain recombines TRBV5-1 with TRBJ1-1, with 7 bases identical to TRBD1. The V gene end was trimmed by 0 bases and the J gene end by 1 base; junction bases not matched to a gene: 3. This CDR3 has 15 residues. CDR1 is SGHRS and CDR2 is YFSETQ in the germline V gene. The CDR3 here is CASSLGQGSNTEAFF. The CDR3 coding sequence is TGCGCCAGCAGCTTGGGACAGGGTTCGAACACTGAAGCTTTCTTT.

The sample holds a few counts of this clonotype. V is TRBV18 and J is TRBJ1-1; D uncertain. CDR3 length equals 12 residues. Germline V gives CDR1 KGHSH, CDR2 LQKENI. V was trimmed by 3 bases and J by 3 bases, leaving 5 bases between them. CDR3 DNA: TGTGCCAGCTCACCTTCCTACACTGAAGCTTTCTTT. This sequence encodes CASSPSYTEAFF.

This clonotype was seen ten or more times. The chain employs TRBV19 and TRBJ1-2; no definite D call. The CDR3 contains 13 residues. Trimming stripped 10 bases from V and 4 bases from J, with 16 bases between. The germline gives CDR1 LNHDA, CDR2 SQIVND (reference sequence). CDR3 amino acids: CATSFGFSYGYTF. CDR3 DNA: TGTGCCACCTCGTTCGGATTTAGCTATGGCTACACCTTC.

By proportion, this clonotype is medium-sized. The rearrangement uses TRBV6-6 and TRBJ2-5; TRBD1 might be the D (6 bases). Trimming stripped 8 bases from V and 4 bases from J, with 17 bases between. The CDR3 is 14 amino acids. Per the germline V gene, CDR1 is MNHNY and CDR2 is SVGAGI (reference sequence). The CDR3 coding sequence is TGTGCCAGCCAGACAGGTGACAGCCGAGAGACCCAGTACTTC. This sequence encodes CASQTGDSRETQYF.